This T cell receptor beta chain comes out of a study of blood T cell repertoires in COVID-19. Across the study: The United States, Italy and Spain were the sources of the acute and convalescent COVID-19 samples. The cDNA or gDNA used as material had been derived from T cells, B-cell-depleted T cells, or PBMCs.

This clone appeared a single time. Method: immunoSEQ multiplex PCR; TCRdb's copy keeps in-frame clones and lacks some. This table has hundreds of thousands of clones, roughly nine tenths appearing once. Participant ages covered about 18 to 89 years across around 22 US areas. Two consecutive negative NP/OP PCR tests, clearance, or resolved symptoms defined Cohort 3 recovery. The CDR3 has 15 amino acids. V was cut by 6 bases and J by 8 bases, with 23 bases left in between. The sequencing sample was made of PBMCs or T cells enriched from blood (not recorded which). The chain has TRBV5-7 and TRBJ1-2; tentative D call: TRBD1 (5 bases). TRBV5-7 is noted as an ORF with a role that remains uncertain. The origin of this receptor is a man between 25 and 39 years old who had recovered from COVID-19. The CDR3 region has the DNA TGTGCCAGCACTACTATAGGGTCAGGGATGAGGGGCTACACCTTC. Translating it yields CASTTIGSGMRGYTF.